The 13 T cell receptor beta chains below were found in one sample sequenced in a study of T-cell reconstitution after alpha-beta-depleted transplantation in children. The library targeted TCRbeta and was prepared with unique molecular identifiers. TCRdb analysed the PCR reads with MiXCR anew, one entry per CDR3 protein. The sample includes fewer than 550,000 distinct CDR3 sequences, 10% to 12% seen only once; the top ten take roughly 15%. This specimen was PBMCs, mostly from graft donor cells, taken 180 days after TCRalphabeta/CD19-depleted stem cell transplant. The source is a female patient under 10 years old who had a stem cell transplant for aplastic anemia, so the T cells may come from the graft donor.

This clonotype has more than one count but fewer than ten. CDR3 in amino acids: CASSLAPPGELFF. Written as DNA, the CDR3 is TGCGCCAGCAGCTTGGCCCCACCCGGGGAGCTGTTTTTT. The rearrangement links TRBV5-1 to TRBJ2-2; D gene uncertain. The V end was cut by 0 bases, the J end by 6 bases, with 6 bases between. Per germline, CDR1 SGHRS and CDR2 YFSETQ. The CDR3 runs 13 residues.

This clonotype was picked up a small number of times. The chain employs TRBV12-3 or TRBV12-4 and TRBJ2-7; D is possibly TRBD2 (6 bases). The CDR3 is made up of 16 amino acids. Trimming took 6 bases from V and 4 from J, leaving 22 bases between them. Here the CDR3 reads CASSQLRVFGGYEQYF. DNA for the CDR3: TGTGCCAGCAGCCAGCTCCGGGTCTTCGGGGGATACGAGCAGTACTTC.

The sample holds a few counts of this clonotype. The chain joins TRBV7-7 to TRBJ2-3, with D tentatively TRBD1 (6 bases). Germline CDR1 is SSHAT and CDR2 is FNYEAQ (reference sequence). CDR3 length: 15 amino acids. Trimming shortened V by 10 bases and J by 0 bases, and 17 bases separated the two germline ends. CDR3 in amino acids: CAIFLETGSTDTQYF. CDR3 nucleotide sequence: TGTGCCATCTTCTTAGAGACAGGCAGCACAGATACGCAGTATTTT.

DNA for the CDR3: TGTGCCAGCAGTTTAATGTCAGCGGTGGGACAGCCCCAGCATTTT. It encodes CASSLMSAVGQPQHF. V and J are TRBV12-3 or TRBV12-4 and TRBJ1-5; D remains ambiguous. CDR3 length: 15 residues. V gave up 2 bases and J gave up 7 bases, with 15 bases separating them.

This clonotype turned up a few times. This chain uses TRBV20-1 with TRBJ2-3; 7 nucleotides line up with TRBD2. The CDR3 has 16 amino acids. CDR1 and CDR2 from the germline V gene are DFQATT and SNEGSKA (reference sequence). J lost 0 bases, V lost 1 base, and 7 bases had no gene match. The CDR3 nucleotides are TGCAGTGCTAGAGGCGGGAGAGCCCTTAGCACAGATACGCAGTATTTT. Translation: CSARGGRALSTDTQYF.

This chain connects TRBV6-1 to TRBJ2-1, with 12 bases matching TRBD2. Germline V gene data show CDR1 as MNHNS and CDR2 as SASEGT. The CDR3 spans 17 residues. Unmatched junction bases numbered 9, after V lost 1 base and J lost 8 bases. CDR3 sequence: CASSEVSRLAGDDEQFF. The CDR3 DNA reads TGTGCCAGCAGTGAAGTGTCGAGACTAGCGGGAGACGATGAGCAGTTCTTC.

This clonotype appeared a few times. The V call is TRBV4-3, the J call TRBJ2-6; D call uncertain. Germline V lookup: CDR1 LGHNA, CDR2 YSLEER. The CDR3 consists of 19 residues. The ends were cut back, 3 bases at V and 0 bases at J, with 18 bases in the middle. CDR3 nucleotide sequence: TGCGCCAGCAGCCATGATGGATGGTCAGTCTACTCTGGGGCCAACGTCCTGACTTTC. This gives the protein CASSHDGWSVYSGANVLTF.

This clonotype was observed a handful of times. The V gene is TRBV7-9, the J gene TRBJ2-7; 8 bases match TRBD2. CDR3 length: 13 residues. The trim removed 5 bases at V and 2 bases at J, leaving 2 bases unmatched. Germline lookup yields CDR1 SEHNR and CDR2 FQNEAQ (reference sequence). The CDR3 loop is CASSQGLAYEQYV. The CDR3 bases are TGTGCCAGCAGCCAGGGACTAGCCTACGAGCAGTACGTC.

This clonotype appeared a few times. The V call is TRBV6-1, the J call TRBJ2-2, with TRBD2 identical over 7 bases. CDR3 size: 15 residues. CDR1 MNHNS and CDR2 SASEGT come from the germline V gene. J lost 3 bases, V lost 5 bases, and 6 bases had no gene match. The CDR3 DNA reads TGTGCCAGCAGTACACTAGCGTACGACACCGGGGAGCTGTTTTTT. Amino acids: CASSTLAYDTGELFF.

This clonotype appeared a few times. The genes are TRBV29-1 and TRBJ1-1; 7 nucleotides line up with TRBD1. This CDR3 comprises 15 residues. V gave up 4 bases and J gave up 2 bases; unmatched junction bases: 10. The germline gives CDR1 SQVTM, CDR2 ANQGSEA. The CDR3 reads CSVAGQRTGNTEAFF. CDR3 DNA sequence: TGCAGCGTTGCCGGACAAAGGACAGGTAACACTGAAGCTTTCTTT.

This clonotype showed up just a few times. The rearrangement joins TRBV5-1 to TRBJ2-1; D may match TRBD1 or TRBD2 (5 bases each). In germline, CDR1 is SGHRS, CDR2 YFSETQ. Trimming removed 0 bases at V and 9 bases at J, with 16 bases between. CDR3 length equals 15 residues. The CDR3 bases are TGCGCCAGCAGCTTGGTAGGGGCCAACCGGGGTGAGCAGTTCTTC. It codes for CASSLVGANRGEQFF.

A single count supports this clonotype. This sequence joins TRBV19 and TRBJ1-2, with 7 bases that match TRBD1. Germline CDR1 LNHDA, CDR2 SQIVND (reference sequence). This CDR3 is built from 13 residues. The V segment lost 7 bases and the J segment 8 bases; nucleotides outside the gene matches: 10. CDR3 DNA sequence: TGTGCCAGTAAGGGCGGACAGGCTCGAGGCTACACCTTC. Protein product: CASKGGQARGYTF.

The J gene is TRBJ2-5, the V gene TRBV20-1; no definite D call. The CDR3 runs 11 residues. Trimming removed 6 bases from V and 3 bases from J, with 8 bases in between. CDR1 and CDR2 from the germline V gene are DFQATT and SNEGSKA (reference sequence). In DNA, the CDR3 is TGCAGTGCCGGGCCGAAAGAGACCCAGTACTTC. Translating it yields CSAGPKETQYF.